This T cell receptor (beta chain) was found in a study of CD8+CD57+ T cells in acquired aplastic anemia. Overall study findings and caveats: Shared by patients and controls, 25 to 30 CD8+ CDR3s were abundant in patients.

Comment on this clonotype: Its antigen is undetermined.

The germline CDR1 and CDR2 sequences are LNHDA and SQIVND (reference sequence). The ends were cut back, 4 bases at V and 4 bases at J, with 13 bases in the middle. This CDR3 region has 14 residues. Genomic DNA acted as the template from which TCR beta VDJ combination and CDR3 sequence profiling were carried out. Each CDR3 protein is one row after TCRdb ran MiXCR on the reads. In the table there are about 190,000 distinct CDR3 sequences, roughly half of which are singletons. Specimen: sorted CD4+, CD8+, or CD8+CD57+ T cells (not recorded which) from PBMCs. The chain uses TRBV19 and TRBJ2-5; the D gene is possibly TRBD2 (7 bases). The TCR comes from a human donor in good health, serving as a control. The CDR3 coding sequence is TGTGCCAGTAGTACCCGGGGGGCCGCAGAGACCCAGTACTTC. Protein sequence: CASSTRGAAETQYF.